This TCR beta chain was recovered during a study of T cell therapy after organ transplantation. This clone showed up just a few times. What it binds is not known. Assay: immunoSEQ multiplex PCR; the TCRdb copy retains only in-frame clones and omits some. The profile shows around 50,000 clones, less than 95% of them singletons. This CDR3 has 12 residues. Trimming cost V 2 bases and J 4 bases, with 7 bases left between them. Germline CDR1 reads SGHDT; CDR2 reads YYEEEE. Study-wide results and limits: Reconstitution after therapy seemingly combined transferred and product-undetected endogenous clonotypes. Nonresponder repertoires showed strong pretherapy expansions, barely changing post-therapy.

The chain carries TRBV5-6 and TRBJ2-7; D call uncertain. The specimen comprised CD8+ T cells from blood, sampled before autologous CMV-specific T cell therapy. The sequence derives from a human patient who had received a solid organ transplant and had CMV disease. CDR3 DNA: TGTGCCAGCAGCTTCGCCAATTACGAGCAGTACTTC. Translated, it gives CASSFANYEQYF. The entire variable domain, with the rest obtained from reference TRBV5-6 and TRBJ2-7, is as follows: DAGVTQSPTHLIKTRGQQVTLRCSPKSGHDTVSWYQQALGQGPQFIFQYYEEEERQRGNFPDRFSGHQFPNYSSELNVNALLLGDSALYLCASSFANYEQYFGPGTRLTVT.